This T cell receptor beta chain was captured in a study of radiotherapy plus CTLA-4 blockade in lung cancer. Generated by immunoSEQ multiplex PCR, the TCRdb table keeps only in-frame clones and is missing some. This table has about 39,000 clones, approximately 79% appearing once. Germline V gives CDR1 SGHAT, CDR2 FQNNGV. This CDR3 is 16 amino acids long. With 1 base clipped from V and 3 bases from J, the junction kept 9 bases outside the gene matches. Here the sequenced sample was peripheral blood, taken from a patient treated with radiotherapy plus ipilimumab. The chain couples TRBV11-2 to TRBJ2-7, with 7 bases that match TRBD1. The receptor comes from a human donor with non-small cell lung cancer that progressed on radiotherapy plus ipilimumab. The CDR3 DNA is TGTGCCAGCAGCTTAGCTTACAGGGGACCAGTCTACGAGCAGTACTTC. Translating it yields CASSLAYRGPVYEQYF. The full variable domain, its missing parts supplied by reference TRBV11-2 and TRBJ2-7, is EAGVAQSPRYKIIEKRQSVAFWCNPISGHATLYWYQQILGQGPKLLIQFQNNGVVDDSQLPKDRFSAERLKGVDSTLKIQPAKLEDSAVYLCASSLAYRGPVYEQYFGPGTRLTVT.